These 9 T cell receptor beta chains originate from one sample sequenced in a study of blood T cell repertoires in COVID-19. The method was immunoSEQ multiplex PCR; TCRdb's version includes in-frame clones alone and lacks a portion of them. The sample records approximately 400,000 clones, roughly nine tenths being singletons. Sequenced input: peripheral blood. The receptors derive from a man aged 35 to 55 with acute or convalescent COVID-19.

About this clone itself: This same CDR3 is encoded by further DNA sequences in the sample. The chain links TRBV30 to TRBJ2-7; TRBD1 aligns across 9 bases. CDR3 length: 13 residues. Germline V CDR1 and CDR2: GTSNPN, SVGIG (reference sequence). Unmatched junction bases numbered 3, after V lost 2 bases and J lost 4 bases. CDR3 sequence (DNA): TGTGCCTGGAGTCGCGGACAGGGGTACGAGCAGTACTTC. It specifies CAWSRGQGYEQYF.

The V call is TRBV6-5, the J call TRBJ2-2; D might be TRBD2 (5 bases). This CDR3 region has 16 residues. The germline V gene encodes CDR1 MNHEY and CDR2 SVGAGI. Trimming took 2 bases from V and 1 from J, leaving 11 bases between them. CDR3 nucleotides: TGTGCCAGCAGTTACGGGAGACTACAGAACACCGGGGAGCTGTTTTTT. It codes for CASSYGRLQNTGELFF.

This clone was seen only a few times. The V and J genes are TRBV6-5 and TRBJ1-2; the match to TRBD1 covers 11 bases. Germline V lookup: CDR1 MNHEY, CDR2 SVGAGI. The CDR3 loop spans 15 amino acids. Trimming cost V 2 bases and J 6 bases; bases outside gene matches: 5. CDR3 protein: CASSYDGTGGDGYTF. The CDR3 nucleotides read TGTGCCAGCAGTTACGATGGGACAGGGGGGGATGGCTACACCTTC.

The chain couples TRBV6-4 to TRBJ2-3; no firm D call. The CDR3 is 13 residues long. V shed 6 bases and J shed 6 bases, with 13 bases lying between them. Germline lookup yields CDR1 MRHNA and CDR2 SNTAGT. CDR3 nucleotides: TGTGCCAGCAGCGAAGGCCCGGAGGATACGCAGTATTTT. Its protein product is CASSEGPEDTQYF.

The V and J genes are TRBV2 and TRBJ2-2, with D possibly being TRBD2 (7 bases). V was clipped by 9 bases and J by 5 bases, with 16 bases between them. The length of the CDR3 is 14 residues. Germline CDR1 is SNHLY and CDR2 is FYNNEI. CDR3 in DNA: TGTGCCAGTAGGGGGAGGGCTAGAACCGGGGAGCTGTTTTTT. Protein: CASRGRARTGELFF.

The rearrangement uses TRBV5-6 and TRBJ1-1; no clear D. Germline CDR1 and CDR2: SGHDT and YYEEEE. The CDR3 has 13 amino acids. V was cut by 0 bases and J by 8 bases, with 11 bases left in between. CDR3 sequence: CASSLGVRPEAFF. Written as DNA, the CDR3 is TGTGCCAGCAGCTTGGGAGTCAGGCCGGAAGCTTTCTTT.

CDR3 loop: CASSSRGGPHGYTF. DNA for the CDR3: TGTGCCAGCAGTTCCCGCGGGGGACCCCATGGCTACACCTTC. The chain has TRBV6-6 and TRBJ1-2; maybe TRBD1 (5 bases). V was trimmed by 4 bases and J by 6 bases, leaving 15 bases between them. The CDR3 runs 14 residues. In germline, CDR1 is MNHNY, CDR2 SVGAGI (reference sequence).

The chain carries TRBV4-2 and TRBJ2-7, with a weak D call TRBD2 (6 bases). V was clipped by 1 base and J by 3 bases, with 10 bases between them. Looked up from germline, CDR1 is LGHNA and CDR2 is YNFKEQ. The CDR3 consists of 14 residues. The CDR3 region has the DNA TGTGCCAGCAGCCAAGTGGAGGGCAGCTACGAGCAGTACTTC. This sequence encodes CASSQVEGSYEQYF.

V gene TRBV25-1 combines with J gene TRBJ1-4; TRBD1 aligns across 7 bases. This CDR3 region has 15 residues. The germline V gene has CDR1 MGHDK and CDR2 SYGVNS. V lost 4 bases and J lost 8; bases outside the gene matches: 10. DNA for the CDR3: TGTGCCAGCAGTGCCGGGGACAGAAGTCGAGAAAAACTGTTTTTT. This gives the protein CASSAGDRSREKLFF.